The sequence of this T cell receptor (beta chain) was determined in a study of cytomegalovirus exposure and HLA in healthy donors. This clone was observed a handful of times. The PCR employed 60 Vbeta primers together with 13 Jbeta primers. Generated by immunoSEQ multiplex PCR, the TCRdb table keeps only in-frame clones and is missing some. The table lists some 95,000 clones, 69% of them singletons. Sequenced sample: PBMCs. This TCR derives from a female donor in good health and CMV-seronegative.

DNA for the CDR3: TGTGCCAGCAGTCCAACCGGGACAGGGAGGAACGAGCAGTACTTC. Its protein is CASSPTGTGRNEQYF. The rearrangement links TRBV6-1 to TRBJ2-7; 9 bases map to TRBD1. The CDR3 length is 15 residues. In germline, CDR1 is MNHNS, CDR2 SASEGT. J lost 5 bases, V lost 5 bases, and 10 bases had no gene match.